The 26 T cell receptor beta chains given below trace back to one sample, sequenced in a study of T-cell memory formation after mild COVID-19. TCRdb reprocessed the 5' RACE reads via MiXCR and lists one record per CDR3 protein. The data show more than 250,000 distinct CDR3 sequences, with about a sixth seen just once and roughly 24% held by the top ten. The specimen was PBMCs or a T cell subset sorted from them (not recorded which). These receptors originate from a man aged 18 to 29 who had mild COVID-19 (a few samples of this study predate the infection). Cell type and time point are not known.

The chain is built from TRBV4-2 and TRBJ1-1; TRBD1 matches 7 bases. Germline V gene data show CDR1 as LGHNA and CDR2 as YNFKEQ. Losses at the gene ends were 4 bases for V and 12 bases for J; bases not matched to a gene: 11. This CDR3 has 13 amino acids. The CDR3 DNA is TGTGCCAGCAGCCCAAGCACAGGGGAGACGACTTTCTTT. This sequence encodes CASSPSTGETTFF.

The chain is built from TRBV20-1 and TRBJ2-7, with TRBD1 matching over 9 bases. Germline CDR1 is DFQATT and CDR2 is SNEGSKA (reference sequence). The CDR3 loop spans 13 amino acids. V trimming: 6 bases; J trimming: 2 bases; junction bases outside the gene matches: 5. In DNA, the CDR3 is TGCAGTGCGAACCGGGACAGGGCCTACGAGCAGTACTTC. Its translation is CSANRDRAYEQYF.

The rearrangement uses TRBV4-1 and TRBJ2-4; unclear D gene. V was shortened by 4 bases and J by 0 bases, with 13 bases between the two germline ends. The CDR3 contains 16 residues. Germline V gene data show CDR1 as MGHRA and CDR2 as YSYEKL. CDR3 sequence (DNA): TGCGCCAGCAGCCCCAAGGAGCTTATAGCCAAAAACATTCAGTACTTC. This translates into CASSPKELIAKNIQYF.

This clonotype was observed a handful of times. The genes are TRBV7-9 and TRBJ2-5; D is possibly TRBD1 (6 bases). Trimming cost V 6 bases and J 5 bases, with 13 bases left between them. CDR1 and CDR2 (germline): SEHNR, FQNEAQ (reference sequence). This CDR3 contains 13 residues. The CDR3 DNA sequence: TGTGCCAGCAGTTCTCGGGACACTGAGACCCAGTACTTC. Translated: CASSSRDTETQYF.

This chain connects TRBV14 to TRBJ2-7; unclear D gene. V was trimmed by 3 bases and J by 6 bases, leaving 9 bases between them. CDR3 length equals 12 residues. Germline V CDR1 and CDR2: SGHDN, FVKESK. The CDR3 nucleotides read TGTGCCAGCAGCCAGATTCAGAGCGAGCAGTACTTC. Translated, it gives CASSQIQSEQYF.

The table lists this clonotype with a few counts. The V and J genes are TRBV4-3 and TRBJ2-5, with D possibly being TRBD2 (6 bases). This CDR3 is built from 14 residues. Trimming left V 0 bases short and J 4 bases short, with 9 bases between. Germline values: CDR1 LGHNA, CDR2 YSLEER. The CDR3 nucleotides read TGCGCCAGCAGCCAAGACGGGGGTGGAGAGACCCAGTACTTC. Protein product: CASSQDGGGETQYF.

This clonotype appeared many times. This sequence joins TRBV2 and TRBJ2-3, with D tentatively TRBD2 (6 bases). Looked up from germline, CDR1 is SNHLY and CDR2 is FYNNEI. This CDR3 comprises 15 residues. Trimming stripped 0 bases from V and 1 base from J, with 8 bases between. The CDR3 here is CASSEAWGGTDTQYF. As DNA, the CDR3 is TGTGCCAGCAGTGAAGCATGGGGGGGCACAGATACGCAGTATTTT.

The chain links TRBV19 to TRBJ2-1; 8 nucleotides line up with TRBD2. This CDR3 is built from 14 residues. The trim removed 5 bases at V and 4 bases at J, leaving 4 bases unmatched. CDR1 is LNHDA and CDR2 is SQIVND in the germline V gene (reference sequence). CDR3 bases: TGTGCCAGTAGTCCGGGGACTAGGTACAATGAGCAGTTCTTC. It codes for CASSPGTRYNEQFF.

The chain combines TRBV5-1 with TRBJ1-2, with 11 positions matching TRBD1. The length of the CDR3 is 14 residues. V trimming: 0 bases; J trimming: 8 bases; junction bases outside the gene matches: 3. The germline V gene has CDR1 SGHRS and CDR2 YFSETQ. CDR3 loop: CASSLGTGGDGYTF. CDR3 DNA sequence: TGCGCCAGCAGCTTGGGGACAGGGGGCGACGGCTACACCTTC.

The gene calls are TRBV5-6 and TRBJ1-1; TRBD1 might be the D (5 bases). V was clipped by 1 base and J by 1 base, with 11 bases between them. The CDR3 spans 15 residues. Germline CDR1 reads SGHDT; CDR2 reads YYEEEE. This CDR3 reads CASSLPGDTNTEAFF. CDR3 coding DNA: TGTGCCAGCAGCTTGCCGGGGGATACGAACACTGAAGCTTTCTTT.

In its sample, this clonotype was seen a few times. V is TRBV7-9 and J is TRBJ1-1; D might be TRBD1 (6 bases). The CDR3 totals 15 residues. The germline V and J ends were trimmed by 1 base and 3 bases, with 12 bases remaining between them. Germline V gives CDR1 SEHNR, CDR2 FQNEAQ (reference sequence). Here the CDR3 reads CASSLVQGADTEAFF. DNA for the CDR3: TGTGCCAGCAGCTTAGTACAGGGAGCAGACACTGAAGCTTTCTTT.

This chain uses TRBV5-1 with TRBJ2-2; D remains ambiguous. CDR1 and CDR2 from the germline V gene are SGHRS and YFSETQ. V was clipped by 2 bases and J by 6 bases, with 11 bases between them. The CDR3 has 14 residues. The CDR3 coding sequence is TGCGCCAGCAGCTTTATAGCTTCCGCCGGGGAGCTGTTTTTT. Amino acids: CASSFIASAGELFF.

This clonotype was counted a few times. The chain employs TRBV12-3 or TRBV12-4 and TRBJ1-3; D gene ambiguous. V was cut by 9 bases and J by 4 bases, with 7 bases left in between. CDR3 length: 11 amino acids. This chain's CDR3 is CARTEGNTIYF. The CDR3 bases are TGTGCCAGGACCGAGGGAAACACCATATATTTT.

This clonotype was observed many times. This sequence joins TRBV7-9 and TRBJ2-7, with no clear D. The CDR3 has 14 residues. Germline loops: CDR1 SEHNR, CDR2 FQNEAQ (reference sequence). The ends were cut back, 2 bases at V and 2 bases at J, with 10 bases in the middle. The CDR3 reads CASSLSGVAYEQYF. The CDR3 DNA is TGTGCCAGCAGCTTATCTGGAGTAGCCTACGAGCAGTACTTC.

This clonotype showed up just once. This chain links TRBV7-9 with TRBJ2-5; TRBD1 matches 7 bases. After removal of 6 bases from V and 5 bases from J, the junction contained 6 bases not matched to a gene. CDR3 length: 13 amino acids. Per germline, CDR1 SEHNR and CDR2 FQNEAQ (reference sequence). CDR3 DNA: TGTGCCAGCAGTCAAGGGGGCGAGGAGACCCAGTACTTC. Its protein is CASSQGGEETQYF.

The rearrangement joins TRBV12-3 or TRBV12-4 to TRBJ1-5; 11 bases map to TRBD1. Trimming at V came to 7 bases and at J to 7 bases, leaving 6 bases not matched to a gene. The CDR3 consists of 14 residues. The CDR3 DNA reads as TGTGCCAGCAAAGGGACAGGGGGACGGCAGCCCCAGCATTTT. The encoded protein is CASKGTGGRQPQHF.

This chain links TRBV12-3 or TRBV12-4 with TRBJ1-4; the D gene is possibly TRBD1 (5 bases). CDR3 length: 14 residues. Deletions cut 3 bases from V and 7 bases from J, with 12 bases between. The CDR3: CASSLGESGEKLFF. CDR3 sequence (DNA): TGTGCCAGCAGTTTGGGGGAGAGCGGTGAAAAACTGTTTTTT.

This clonotype was counted a few times. This chain connects TRBV7-9 to TRBJ2-7; 10 bases map to TRBD1. Germline V gives CDR1 SEHNR, CDR2 FQNEAQ (reference sequence). The CDR3 length is 14 residues. The V segment lost 8 bases and the J segment 4 bases; nucleotides outside the gene matches: 8. CDR3: CASDDWTGGYEQYF. The CDR3 DNA reads as TGTGCCAGCGACGATTGGACAGGGGGTTACGAGCAGTACTTC.

The CDR3 region is CSVGPNSPYNEQFF. Here the CDR3 DNA reads TGCAGCGTGGGGCCCAATTCCCCCTACAATGAGCAGTTCTTC. V usage is TRBV29-1 and J usage is TRBJ2-1; D may be TRBD1 (5 bases). This CDR3 region has 14 residues. V lost 6 bases, J lost 2 bases, and 14 bases lay in between. Germline loops: CDR1 SQVTM, CDR2 ANQGSEA.

The chain recombines TRBV4-1 with TRBJ1-1; D unresolved. In germline, CDR1 is MGHRA, CDR2 YSYEKL. Trimming pared 1 base from V and 6 bases from J, leaving 9 bases between. The CDR3 is made up of 13 amino acids. The CDR3 protein is CASSQVELSEAFF. DNA for the CDR3: TGCGCCAGCAGCCAAGTTGAGCTCTCTGAAGCTTTCTTT.

About this clonotype itself: A junction boundary mismatches the germline segment, possibly from a read error. The genes are TRBV5-1 and TRBJ1-3; 7 bases match TRBD1. Per germline, CDR1 SGHRS and CDR2 YFSETQ. The CDR3 contains 14 residues. The CDR3 protein is CASGQASSGHTIYF. The CDR3 region has the DNA TGCGCCAGCGGACAGGCGAGCTCTGGACACACCATATATTTT.

A few counts support this clonotype. The genes are TRBV24-1 and TRBJ2-5, with 7 bases that match TRBD1. The J segment lost 2 bases and the V segment lost 9 bases, leaving 14 bases of the junction unmatched. Germline lookup yields CDR1 KGHDR and CDR2 SFDVKD. The CDR3 is 16 amino acids. Here the CDR3 DNA reads TGTGCCACCCATGCGCTGACAGGGTCAGGACAAGAGACCCAGTACTTC. This encodes CATHALTGSGQETQYF.

This clonotype was observed a few times. The genes are TRBV5-1 and TRBJ2-3; TRBD2 agrees at 13 bases. CDR3 length equals 16 residues. V trimming: 4 bases; J trimming: 6 bases; junction bases outside the gene matches: 8. CDR1 is SGHRS and CDR2 is YFSETQ in the germline V gene. CDR3 loop: CASSLRTSGGGDTQYF. For the CDR3, the DNA is TGCGCCAGCAGCCTCAGGACTAGCGGGGGCGGGGATACGCAGTATTTT.

This clonotype was detected ten times or more. The V gene is TRBV4-1, the J gene TRBJ2-7; 9 positions match TRBD1. V dropped 9 bases and J dropped 3; count of bases not matched to a gene: 9. The CDR3 has 14 amino acids. Germline CDR1 is MGHRA and CDR2 is YSYEKL. CDR3 region: CARTAGQGVYEQYF. CDR3 DNA sequence: TGCGCCAGAACGGCGGGACAGGGCGTCTACGAGCAGTACTTC.

This clonotype has ten or more counts. The genes are TRBV12-3 or TRBV12-4 and TRBJ1-1; D is ambiguous. The CDR3 is 14 amino acids. V lost 0 bases to trimming and J lost 4 bases, with 9 bases between them. CDR3 coding DNA: TGTGCCAGCAGTTTAGCAAGGATGGGCACTGAAGCTTTCTTT. Translation: CASSLARMGTEAFF.

The V call is TRBV7-8, the J call TRBJ2-3; 10 bases map to TRBD2. V lost 4 bases and J lost 8; bases outside the gene matches: 9. Germline CDR1 SGHVS, CDR2 FQNEAQ. The CDR3 loop spans 15 amino acids. This chain's CDR3 is CASSSSGGAVFTQYF. CDR3 in DNA: TGTGCCAGCAGCTCCAGCGGGGGGGCCGTGTTTACGCAGTATTTT. Full variable domain (missing parts from reference TRBV7-8 and TRBJ2-3): GAGVSQSPRYKVAKRGQDVALRCDPISGHVSLFWYQQALGQGPEFLTYFQNEAQLDKSGLPSDRFFAERPEGSVSTLKIQRTQQEDSAVYLCASSSSGGAVFTQYFGPGTRLTVL.